Below are 2 T cell receptor beta chains sequenced from a single sample in a study of a mutant IDH1 vaccine in newly diagnosed glioma. Produced via immunoSEQ multiplex PCR; TCRdb's table is partial and in-frame only. Counted here are around 30,000 clones, nearly 90% occurring once; the ten biggest clones make up 20%. Time point reported: week 11, during vaccination. The investigators gave 300 ug of mutant IDH1 20-mer peptide in each vaccine dose, together with topical imiquimod. Their antigens are not known. Sequenced material: PBMCs, taken from a glioma patient whose treatment included an IDH1 peptide vaccine. Receptor source: a man younger than 35 with glioma.

The chain has TRBV30 and TRBJ1-5; D unclear. The CDR3 sequence is 13 residues long. Germline V CDR1 and CDR2: GTSNPN, SVGIG (reference sequence). V was pared by 0 bases and J by 8 bases, with 11 bases between. The CDR3 region is CAWSVGIAEPQHF. The CDR3 bases are TGTGCCTGGAGTGTGGGAATCGCGGAGCCCCAGCATTTT.

The chain links TRBV5-4 to TRBJ2-5, with 8 bases matching TRBD2. CDR1 SGHNT and CDR2 YYREEE come from the germline V gene (reference sequence). CDR3 length: 15 residues. Germline trimming cut 0 bases from V and 1 base from J; bases unmatched to any gene: 2. CDR3 amino acids: CASSLEGLGQETQYF. For the CDR3, the DNA is TGTGCCAGCAGCTTGGAGGGACTAGGCCAAGAGACCCAGTACTTC.